This TCR beta chain appears in the sequencing data of a study of T cells after yellow fever vaccination. Study overall: When fractions had low cell numbers, they were prepared with SMART-Seq v4 Ultra Low Input.

With respect to this clonotype: Its target is not known.

Study outcomes and limitations: CD4 and CD8 compartments shared a small share of clonotypes, likely from convergent recombination. The study re-detected most primary-vaccination clones after the booster (approximately 96% CD4, 85% to 90% CD8).

Production of TCR cDNA was by 5'RACE template switching, which also added a universal primer site and UMIs. TCRdb independently ran MiXCR on the 5' RACE reads; one entry per CDR3 protein. The sample includes 250,000 to 300,000 distinct CDR3 sequences, over 4.5% of them seen just once. The sequencing used CD4+ T cells sorted from PBMCs, collected on the day of the yellow fever booster vaccination. The origin of this receptor is a man aged 18 to 29 who received the YFV17D yellow fever vaccine.

The CDR3 is CASSLFSSGAGELFF. In nucleotides, the CDR3 is TGTGCCAGCAGCTTATTTAGTTCGGGGGCCGGGGAGCTGTTTTTT. This chain joins TRBV7-3 and TRBJ2-2; weak D call: TRBD2 (6 bases). Germline CDR1 SGHTA, CDR2 FQGTGA. The CDR3 spans 15 residues. The germline V and J ends were trimmed by 2 bases and 6 bases, with 13 bases remaining between them. Full variable domain (outside the CDR3, taken from reference TRBV7-3 and TRBJ2-2): GAGVSQTPSNKVTEKGKYVELRCDPISGHTALYWYRQSLGQGPEFLIYFQGTGAADDSGLPNDRFFAVRPEGSVSTLKIQRTERGDSAVYLCASSLFSSGAGELFFGEGSRLTVL.